A selection of T cell receptor beta chains follows, all from one sample in a study of cytomegalovirus exposure and HLA in healthy donors. Produced via immunoSEQ multiplex PCR; TCRdb's table is partial and in-frame only. Found here are around 26,000 clones; the top ten clones hold approximately 16%. Sequenced sample: PBMCs. These receptors all stem from a male donor in good health and CMV-seropositive. Each CDR3 is given with its conserved first and last residue. Fields, in order: CDR3 protein, CDR3 DNA, clone size, CDR3 length, D gene, J gene, V gene. D genes are given only for firm matches. Only part of the rows carry a size: once, few, many, or a class if the clone is expanded.

CASSLSYQDTQYF | TGTGCCAGCAGCTTGTCCTATCAAGATACGCAGTATTTT | . | 13 | . | TRBJ2-3 | TRBV7-2
CASSNSPGTGSNQPQHF | TGTGCCAGTAGTAACTCCCCCGGGACAGGGAGCAATCAGCCCCAGCATTTT | . | 17 | TRBD1 | TRBJ1-5 | TRBV19
CASSSVTGGTYEQYF | TGTGCCAGCAGTTCCGTCACTGGGGGGACCTACGAGCAGTACTTC | . | 15 | . | TRBJ2-7 | TRBV7-9
CASSRPQGVNTEAFF | TGTGCCAGCAGCAGGCCCCAGGGGGTGAACACTGAAGCTTTCTTT | . | 15 | TRBD1 | TRBJ1-1 | TRBV7-2
CASSLNPGLAKNEQFF | TGTGCCAGCAGCTTAAACCCCGGACTAGCAAAGAATGAGCAGTTCTTC | . | 16 | TRBD2 | TRBJ2-1 | TRBV7-3
CARSLVRNTEAFF | TGTGCCAGAAGCTTGGTCAGAAACACTGAAGCTTTCTTT | . | 13 | . | TRBJ1-1 | TRBV5-3
CASSQGFNQPQHF | TGTGCCAGCAGTCAGGGGTTCAATCAGCCCCAGCATTTT | . | 13 | . | TRBJ1-5 | TRBV6-1
CATSRGYGQGGDEQYF | TGTGCCACCAGCAGAGGCTACGGACAGGGAGGGGACGAGCAGTACTTC | . | 16 | . | TRBJ2-7 | TRBV15
CASSRYRADQPQHF | TGTGCCAGCAGCCGTTACAGGGCTGATCAGCCCCAGCATTTT | . | 14 | . | TRBJ1-5 | TRBV7-2
CASRSQGGIQETQYF | TGTGCCAGCAGGTCACAGGGAGGGATCCAAGAGACCCAGTACTTC | . | 15 | . | TRBJ2-5 | TRBV6-5
CASRTGPLRDTQYF | TGTGCCAGCAGGACAGGGCCTCTACGAGATACGCAGTATTTT | . | 14 | TRBD1 | TRBJ2-3 | TRBV6-5
CASSQATGTGPAYGYTF | TGCGCCAGCAGCCAGGCCACCGGGACAGGGCCTGCCTATGGCTACACCTTC | . | 17 | TRBD1 | TRBJ1-2 | TRBV4-1
CASSLSGHLPYEQYF | TGTGCCAGCAGTCTATCGGGACACTTACCCTACGAGCAGTACTTC | . | 15 | . | TRBJ2-7 | TRBV27
CASSLGTSGNTDTQYF | TGCGCCAGCAGCTTGGGGACTAGCGGAAACACAGATACGCAGTATTTT | . | 16 | TRBD2 | TRBJ2-3 | TRBV5-1
CASSIRVRAYGYTF | TGTGCCAGTAGTATTCGAGTTCGAGCCTATGGCTACACCTTC | . | 14 | . | TRBJ1-2 | TRBV19
CASSIGGQGGARVLTF | TGTGCCAGTAGTATAGGAGGACAGGGGGGCGCTAGGGTCCTGACTTTC | . | 16 | TRBD1 | TRBJ2-6 | TRBV19
CAWQGAQTEAFF | TGTGCCTGGCAGGGGGCACAGACTGAAGCTTTCTTT | . | 12 | TRBD1 | TRBJ1-1 | TRBV30
CARSFSPSFSSDNEQFF | TGTGCCAGAAGCTTTAGTCCTAGCTTTAGCTCCGACAATGAGCAGTTCTTC | . | 17 | . | TRBJ2-1 | TRBV5-3
CASRRQGAYEQYF | TGTGCCAGCCGAAGACAGGGAGCGTACGAGCAGTACTTC | . | 13 | TRBD1 | TRBJ2-7 | TRBV2
CAQRGNTEAFF | TGTGCCCAGCGGGGGAACACTGAAGCTTTCTTT | . | 11 | . | TRBJ1-1 | TRBV13
CASSPQRGGRETQYF | TGTGCCAGCAGCCCCCAGCGGGGGGGCCGTGAGACCCAGTACTTC | . | 15 | TRBD2 | TRBJ2-5 | TRBV7-3
CASSPDRGLAGGLDTQYF | TGTGCCAGCAGCCCCGACCGAGGACTAGCGGGAGGATTAGATACGCAGTATTTT | . | 18 | TRBD2 | TRBJ2-3 | TRBV7-3
CASSINPWAALNYGYTF | TGTGCCAGTAGTATAAACCCCTGGGCCGCCCTTAACTATGGCTACACCTTC | . | 17 | . | TRBJ1-2 | TRBV19
CASSGQGLNTEAFF | TGTGCCAGCAGCGGACAGGGGCTGAACACTGAAGCTTTCTTT | . | 14 | TRBD1 | TRBJ1-1 | TRBV9
CASSVGWNRAEKLFF | TGTGCCAGCAGCGTAGGGTGGAACAGGGCTGAAAAACTGTTTTTT | medium-sized | 15 | . | TRBJ1-4 | TRBV9
CAWSTSPTTDTQYF | TGTGCCTGGAGTACTTCACCAACCACAGATACGCAGTATTTT | . | 14 | . | TRBJ2-3 | TRBV30
CASSEAGGAYEQYF | TGTGCCAGCAGTGAGGCCGGGGGGGCCTACGAGCAGTACTTC | . | 14 | TRBD2 | TRBJ2-7 | TRBV7-3
CASSFTNRAATEAFF | TGTGCCAGCAGCTTTACCAACAGGGCTGCCACTGAAGCTTTCTTT | . | 15 | . | TRBJ1-1 | TRBV13
CSARGQGGYEQYF | TGCAGCGCTCGAGGGCAGGGGGGCTACGAGCAGTACTTC | . | 13 | . | TRBJ2-7 | TRBV29-1
CASSPGGVSGEKLFF | TGTGCCAGCAGCCCAGGAGGGGTTTCTGGGGAAAAACTGTTTTTT | . | 15 | . | TRBJ1-4 | TRBV9
CASRLPGQGPILSSYEQYF | TGTGCCAGCAGGTTACCGGGACAGGGCCCTATCTTGAGCTCCTACGAGCAGTACTTC | . | 19 | TRBD1 | TRBJ2-7 | TRBV2
CSAVRGSYEQYF | TGCAGCGCTGTCCGCGGGAGCTACGAGCAGTACTTC | . | 12 | TRBD2 | TRBJ2-7 | TRBV29-1
CASSQGTSGGIGQYF | TGTGCCAGCAGCCAGGGAACTAGCGGGGGTATAGGGCAGTACTTC | . | 15 | TRBD2 | TRBJ2-7 | TRBV2
CASSRGRTANTGELFF | TGTGCCAGCAGTCGAGGGCGGACGGCGAACACCGGGGAGCTGTTTTTT | . | 16 | . | TRBJ2-2 | TRBV9
CASSLAGVYEQYF | TGTGCCAGTAGTCTAGCGGGGGTCTACGAGCAGTACTTC | . | 13 | TRBD2 | TRBJ2-7 | TRBV19
CASSPIYAARGELFF | TGTGCCAGCAGCCCCATTTATGCAGCCAGGGGGGAGCTGTTTTTT | . | 15 | . | TRBJ2-2 | TRBV5-4
CASSPRRGPGELFF | TGTGCCAGCAGCCCCCGGCGGGGGCCCGGGGAGCTGTTTTTT | . | 14 | . | TRBJ2-2 | TRBV9
CAWTLGGEAFF | TGTGCCTGGACCCTGGGGGGTGAAGCTTTCTTT | . | 11 | . | TRBJ1-1 | TRBV30
CASSSIEGREANTGELFF | TGTGCCAGCAGCTCCATAGAGGGCCGGGAGGCGAACACCGGGGAGCTGTTTTTT | . | 18 | TRBD2 | TRBJ2-2 | TRBV9
CASSQVRGKAGELFF | TGCGCCAGCAGCCAAGTCCGGGGGAAGGCCGGGGAGCTGTTTTTT | . | 15 | . | TRBJ2-2 | TRBV4-3
CASADRPLGQGSYNEQFF | TGCGCCAGCGCAGACCGACCCCTGGGACAGGGTTCCTACAATGAGCAGTTCTTC | . | 18 | TRBD1 | TRBJ2-1 | TRBV5-1